This T cell receptor beta chain was sequenced during a study of identifying expanded T cells in peripheral blood. This CDR3 comprises 17 residues. V lost 6 bases and J lost 7, with 25 bases in between. CDR1 MRHNA and CDR2 SNTAGT come from the germline V gene. Worth noting for this clone: Antigen: not known.

TCRdb's table, derived via immunoSEQ multiplex PCR, lists solely in-frame clones and lacks some. The sample gives roughly 75,000 clones, 85% to 90% of which show up once; 3% to 3.5% is in the top ten. The study's findings and limits: Approximately two-week clone count variance significantly increased as total template count grew.

Collection occurred without any documented infections or immune events in donors. Source material: blood. This receptor was obtained from a person aged 18 to 75 in good health. The V gene is TRBV6-4, the J gene TRBJ2-1; the D call may be TRBD1 or TRBD2 (5 bases each). CDR3 nucleotides: TGTGCCAGCAGGGCCATACCGGGACCCCTAGGCCAAAATGAGCAGTTCTTC. Residues: CASRAIPGPLGQNEQFF.